The rows below give T cell receptor beta chains drawn from one sample of a study of cytomegalovirus exposure and HLA in healthy donors. Clones were read by immunoSEQ multiplex PCR, and TCRdb kept only the in-frame ones, dropping some. The sample holds about 96,000 clones, more than 60% seen once. Sequencing was done on a sample of PBMCs. The receptor source for this set is a middle-aged man in good health and CMV-seropositive. Both conserved end residues are part of each CDR3. Each record gives: CDR3 length, V gene, D gene, clone size, J gene, CDR3 protein, CDR3 DNA. A D gene is named only where the DNA matches it firmly. Expanded clones are given a class, and other clones once, few, many or no size at all.

16,TRBV5-1,NA,NA,TRBJ2-5,CASSLSQVAIRETQYF,TGCGCCAGCAGCTTGAGTCAAGTAGCTATTCGAGAGACCCAGTACTTC
15,TRBV19,NA,NA,TRBJ1-3,CASSTAGGSGNTIYF,TGTGCCAGTAGCACCGCTGGGGGGTCTGGAAACACCATATATTTT
15,TRBV6-1,NA,NA,TRBJ2-4,CASSPPTGLTNIQYF,TGTGCCAGCAGTCCCCCAACGGGACTCACCAACATTCAGTACTTC
14,TRBV29-1,TRBD1,once,TRBJ1-1,CSASGGQGGTEAFF,TGCAGCGCCTCTGGAGGGCAGGGGGGCACTGAAGCTTTCTTT
14,TRBV6-5,NA,NA,TRBJ1-5,CASSSEGGGQPQHF,TGTGCCAGCAGTTCCGAGGGTGGAGGCCAGCCCCAGCATTTT
13,TRBV29-1,NA,NA,TRBJ1-3,CSVPQGSGNTIYF,TGCAGCGTGCCTCAGGGTAGCGGAAACACCATATATTTT
13,TRBV18,TRBD1,NA,TRBJ2-5,CASSMGQQETQYF,TGTGCCAGCTCAATGGGACAGCAAGAGACCCAGTACTTC
15,TRBV5-1,NA,NA,TRBJ2-5,CASSLLDYTQETQYF,TGCGCCAGCAGCCTCCTAGACTATACTCAAGAGACCCAGTACTTC
15,TRBV7-9,TRBD1,once,TRBJ2-3,CASSQGQGKIGTQYF,TGTGCCAGCAGCCAAGGACAGGGTAAAATTGGTACGCAGTATTTT
19,TRBV4-1,TRBD2,NA,TRBJ2-3,CASSQDGASGVTSTDTQYF,TGCGCCAGCAGCCAAGATGGGGCTAGCGGGGTGACGAGCACAGATACGCAGTATTTT
13,TRBV6-5,NA,once,TRBJ1-5,CASSPLEGGTQHF,TGTGCCAGCAGTCCACTCGAGGGGGGGACCCAGCATTTT
12,TRBV30,NA,NA,TRBJ1-2,CAWNRVGDGYTF,TGTGCCTGGAACAGGGTAGGGGATGGCTACACCTTC
15,TRBV28,NA,once,TRBJ1-3,CASSPSGDSGNTIYF,TGTGCCAGCAGTCCGTCAGGGGATTCTGGAAACACCATATATTTT
19,TRBV4-3,TRBD1,few,TRBJ1-5,CASSQEVWTGAYSNQPQHF,TGCGCCAGCAGCCAAGAAGTATGGACAGGCGCATATAGCAATCAGCCCCAGCATTTT
14,TRBV19,NA,NA,TRBJ1-2,CASSIDVTAYGYTF,TGTGCCAGTAGTATAGATGTAACAGCTTATGGCTACACCTTC
18,TRBV7-8,TRBD2,NA,TRBJ2-2,CASSLQRDGPLNTGELFF,TGTGCCAGCAGCTTACAGCGGGACGGACCCTTGAACACCGGGGAGCTGTTTTTT
15,TRBV6-5,TRBD1,NA,TRBJ1-1,CASSYSDRGRTEAFF,TGTGCCAGCAGTTACTCCGACAGGGGGCGAACTGAAGCTTTCTTT
13,TRBV6-5,TRBD1,NA,TRBJ1-2,CASSSTGDRGYTF,TGTGCCAGCAGCTCTACAGGGGATAGGGGCTACACCTTC
14,TRBV21-1,NA,NA,TRBJ1-6,CARNRTDGNSPLHF,TGTGCCAGGAACAGGACAGACGGTAATTCACCCCTCCACTTT
17,TRBV5-6,NA,NA,TRBJ1-5,CASSRKNTGSLNQPQHF,TGTGCCAGCAGCCGAAAAAATACAGGGAGCCTCAATCAGCCCCAGCATTTT
14,TRBV9,TRBD2,NA,TRBJ2-3,CASATSGGADTQYF,TGTGCCAGTGCGACTAGCGGGGGCGCAGATACGCAGTATTTT
15,TRBV27,TRBD2,NA,TRBJ2-7,CASSVGTSGFCEQYF,TGTGCCAGCAGTGTGGGTACTAGCGGATTCTGCGAGCAGTACTTC
15,TRBV6-5,NA,NA,TRBJ1-2,CASRPMGQGNYGYTF,TGTGCCAGCAGGCCAATGGGGCAGGGAAACTATGGCTACACCTTC
15,TRBV12-5,NA,NA,TRBJ2-7,CASGLAGTPAYEQYF,TGTGCTAGTGGTTTGGCTGGGACACCGGCCTACGAGCAGTACTTC
14,TRBV19,TRBD1,NA,TRBJ1-2,CASSSRQGNYGYTF,TGTGCCAGTAGCTCACGACAGGGCAACTATGGCTACACCTTC
15,TRBV12-5,NA,NA,TRBJ1-2,CASGLVYPGGGGYTF,TGTGCTAGTGGTTTGGTATACCCCGGCGGGGGCGGCTACACCTTC
15,TRBV7-3,NA,NA,TRBJ2-2,CASSPPPSNTGELFF,TGTGCCAGCAGCCCACCCCCGAGTAACACCGGGGAGCTGTTTTTT
17,TRBV7-4,TRBD1,once,TRBJ1-1,CASSLAGGQKDYTEAFF,TGTGCCAGCAGCTTAGCAGGGGGACAGAAGGATTACACTGAAGCTTTCTTT
14,TRBV7-2,NA,NA,TRBJ2-1,CASSPGQYYNEQFF,TGTGCCAGCAGCCCCGGACAGTACTACAATGAGCAGTTCTTC
14,TRBV27,TRBD1,NA,TRBJ1-2,CASSLRSQGDGYTF,TGTGCCAGCAGTTTAAGGTCACAGGGGGATGGCTACACCTTC
13,TRBV11-3,NA,NA,TRBJ1-1,CASSFGQNTEAFF,TGTGCCAGCAGCTTTGGGCAGAACACTGAAGCTTTCTTT
13,TRBV6-5,NA,NA,TRBJ1-2,CASSYPDRNGYTF,TGTGCCAGCAGTTACCCGGACAGAAACGGCTACACCTTC
15,TRBV6-1,TRBD2,NA,TRBJ2-5,CASRVAGGPWETQYF,TGTGCCAGCAGGGTAGCGGGGGGGCCCTGGGAGACCCAGTACTTC
17,TRBV2,TRBD2,few,TRBJ2-3,CASSSTPTGGARDTQYF,TGTGCCAGCAGCTCAACCCCTACCGGGGGGGCCAGGGATACGCAGTATTTT
11,TRBV5-1,NA,NA,TRBJ2-7,CASKQGYEQYF,TGCGCCAGTAAACAGGGTTACGAGCAGTACTTC
16,TRBV5-1,TRBD2,once,TRBJ2-1,CASSLAPAGGYNEQFF,TGCGCCAGCAGCTTGGCACCCGCGGGGGGATACAATGAGCAGTTCTTC
13,TRBV5-8,NA,NA,TRBJ1-4,CASSLMRGEKLFF,TGTGCCAGCAGCTTGATGCGGGGCGAAAAACTGTTTTTT
14,TRBV6-4,NA,NA,TRBJ1-1,CASSKRKPNTEAFF,TGTGCCAGCAGTAAGAGAAAACCGAACACTGAAGCTTTCTTT
15,TRBV5-1,NA,NA,TRBJ1-1,CASSSDYSGNTEAFF,TGCGCCAGCAGCTCGGATTACTCAGGGAACACTGAAGCTTTCTTT
13,TRBV19,TRBD2,NA,TRBJ2-3,CASRTSGTDTQYF,TGTGCCAGTAGGACTAGCGGTACAGATACGCAGTATTTT
15,TRBV5-6,TRBD1,NA,TRBJ2-3,CASSPGTVSTDTQYF,TGTGCCAGCAGCCCCGGGACAGTGAGCACAGATACGCAGTATTTT
12,TRBV6-1,NA,NA,TRBJ1-6,CASSESERPLHF,TGTGCCAGCAGTGAGTCCGAGCGGCCCCTCCACTTT
19,TRBV30,NA,NA,TRBJ2-5,CAWSAPRDSKRGLKFTQYF,TGTGCCTGGAGCGCCCCCAGGGACAGCAAGCGGGGGTTGAAGTTCACCCAGTACTTC
14,TRBV5-5,TRBD1,NA,TRBJ1-5,CASSSETGTQPQHF,TGTGCCAGCAGCTCCGAGACAGGGACTCAGCCCCAGCATTTT
18,TRBV4-3,TRBD2,NA,TRBJ2-1,CASSQLGTGTSSYNEQFF,TGCGCCAGCAGCCAGTTAGGGACCGGGACTAGCTCCTACAATGAGCAGTTCTTC
13,TRBV7-9,TRBD1,NA,TRBJ2-7,CASSRQGHYEQYF,TGTGCCAGCAGCCGACAGGGACACTACGAGCAGTACTTC
16,TRBV25-1,TRBD1,NA,TRBJ1-2,CASSDPPGQGAQGYTF,TGTGCCAGCAGTGACCCGCCGGGACAGGGGGCGCAAGGCTACACCTTC
16,TRBV9,NA,NA,TRBJ2-1,CASSVQGGHMGNEQFF,TGTGCCAGCAGCGTTCAGGGGGGCCATATGGGGAATGAGCAGTTCTTC
16,TRBV6-5,TRBD2,NA,TRBJ2-7,CASSYSSGGSSYEQYF,TGTGCCAGCAGTTACTCTAGCGGGGGTAGCTCCTACGAGCAGTACTTC
15,TRBV28,TRBD2,NA,TRBJ2-1,CASRPSGGAAYEQFF,TGTGCCAGCAGACCTAGCGGGGGGGCCGCATATGAGCAGTTCTTC